The 22 T cell receptor beta chains below come from one sample, sequenced in a study of persistence of HIV-infected CD4 T cells. The immunoSEQ assay was version 4, run in survey mode. TCRdb's copy holds only in-frame clones and misses some; the assay was immunoSEQ multiplex PCR. The top ten hold 6.5% to 8.5% of the sample, which has some 13,000 clones, about 69% seen once. No antigen has been assigned to these receptors. Overlapping HIV-1 Gag 15-mer peptides at 0.8 to 1 ug per peptide per mL were used. Responding CD4+ T cells were sorted by upregulation of both CD40 ligand and CD69. The sample was CD4+ T cells sorted from PBMCs after roughly 18-hour stimulation, taken from a patient who received antiretroviral therapy. The receptors here all came from an adult man with HIV who was CMV-seropositive.

The rearrangement joins TRBV15 to TRBJ1-3; D remains unclear. The germline V and J ends were trimmed by 0 bases and 4 bases, with 7 bases remaining between them. Germline V gene data show CDR1 as LNHNV and CDR2 as YYDKDF (reference sequence). This CDR3 is built from 14 residues. CDR3 bases: TGTGCCACCAGCAGAGATATTCTAGGAAACACCATATATTTT. This sequence encodes CATSRDILGNTIYF.

The genes are TRBV2 and TRBJ2-2; no clear D gene. The CDR3 has 12 amino acids. The germline V and J ends were trimmed by 0 bases and 7 bases, with 3 bases remaining between them. The germline V gene has CDR1 SNHLY and CDR2 FYNNEI. The CDR3 here is CASSEAVGELFF. The CDR3 DNA follows: TGTGCCAGCAGTGAAGCAGTCGGGGAGCTGTTTTTT.

Written as DNA, the CDR3 is TGTGCCAGCAGCCTCCGTACAGATACGCAGTATTTT. This gives the protein CASSLRTDTQYF. The chain uses TRBV7-9 and TRBJ2-3; D uncertain. In germline, CDR1 is SEHNR, CDR2 FQNEAQ (reference sequence). V was cut by 5 bases and J by 3 bases, with 6 bases left in between. This CDR3 has 12 amino acids.

This clone has a handful of counts. The V call is TRBV10-3, the J call TRBJ2-7, with D unclear. This CDR3 comprises 12 residues. V was clipped by 6 bases and J by 6 bases, with 12 bases between them. The germline gives CDR1 ENHRY, CDR2 SYGVKD. The CDR3 here is CAISTLVSEQYF. CDR3 in DNA: TGTGCCATCAGCACCCTAGTGAGCGAGCAGTACTTC.

The chain uses TRBV29-1 and TRBJ2-7; 9 nucleotides align to TRBD1. V was clipped by 3 bases and J by 1 base; unmatched bases: 4. CDR1 is SQVTM and CDR2 is ANQGSEA in the germline V gene. CDR3 length: 14 amino acids. The CDR3 is CSVEGQGRSYEQYF. The DNA of the CDR3 is TGCAGCGTTGAGGGACAGGGACGATCCTACGAGCAGTACTTC.

The CDR3 DNA sequence: TGTGCCAGCAGTGACAACGGACTTAATTCACCCCTCCACTTT. Translation: CASSDNGLNSPLHF. The chain combines TRBV6-1 with TRBJ1-6; D ambiguous. Deletions cut 3 bases from V and 6 bases from J, with 9 bases between. The CDR3 runs to 14 residues. The V gene's germline CDR1 is MNHNS and CDR2 SASEGT.

This clone was counted between two and nine times. The chain's CDR3 is CSVVEGEGYTF. The CDR3 DNA follows: TGCAGCGTTGTAGAAGGGGAAGGCTACACCTTC. V gene TRBV29-1 combines with J gene TRBJ1-2; tentatively, D is TRBD1 (5 bases). This CDR3 region has 11 residues. Between the trimmed V and J ends, which lost 4 bases and 8 bases, there was a span of 11 bases. Looked up from germline, CDR1 is SQVTM and CDR2 is ANQGSEA.

This clone was picked up a small number of times. This chain uses TRBV7-9 with TRBJ1-1; D is perhaps TRBD1 (6 bases). Deletions cut 5 bases from V and 5 bases from J, with 9 bases between. CDR1 is SEHNR, CDR2 FQNEAQ, per germline (reference sequence). The CDR3 contains 12 residues. CDR3 protein: CASSQTGTEAFF. The CDR3 DNA follows: TGTGCCAGCAGCCAGACAGGAACTGAAGCTTTCTTT.

The table lists this clone with a few counts. The V gene is TRBV6-1, the J gene TRBJ2-5, with 14 bases fitting TRBD2. Germline V gene data show CDR1 as MNHNS and CDR2 as SASEGT. This CDR3 is built from 18 residues. V trimming: 0 bases; J trimming: 7 bases; junction bases outside the gene matches: 10. CDR3 sequence reads: CASSEARGTSGGQGTQYF. DNA of the CDR3: TGTGCCAGCAGTGAAGCGCGGGGGACTAGCGGGGGTCAGGGGACCCAGTACTTC.

There are a few counts of this clone. V is TRBV9 and J is TRBJ2-1; 10 positions agree with TRBD2. Germline V gene sequence: CDR1 SGDLS, CDR2 YYNGEE. The V and J ends lost 3 bases and 0 bases, in that order; junction bases with no gene match: 6. This CDR3 comprises 17 residues. The CDR3 sequence: CASSASGSASSYNEQFF. CDR3 sequence (DNA): TGTGCCAGCAGCGCTAGCGGGAGCGCAAGCTCCTACAATGAGCAGTTCTTC.

The CDR3 here is CASSESLAGWAGELFF. CDR3 bases: TGTGCCAGCAGTGAGTCACTAGCGGGATGGGCCGGGGAGCTGTTTTTT. The chain is built from TRBV25-1 and TRBJ2-2; 10 positions match TRBD2. The CDR3 is 16 amino acids. Germline CDR1 and CDR2: MGHDK and SYGVNS. V lost 3 bases and J lost 6; bases outside the gene matches: 7.

The V gene is TRBV15, the J gene TRBJ1-3; D may be TRBD1 (5 bases). V gave up 0 bases and J gave up 0 bases, with 9 bases separating them. Germline values: CDR1 LNHNV, CDR2 YYDKDF (reference sequence). The CDR3 covers 16 residues. CDR3 nucleotides: TGTGCCACCAGCAGAGATCGACAGCTCTCTGGAAACACCATATATTTT. Translation gives CATSRDRQLSGNTIYF.

The chain has TRBV15 and TRBJ2-5; tentatively, D is TRBD2 (5 bases). Trimming removed 3 bases at V and 1 base at J, with 9 bases between. This CDR3 is 14 amino acids long. CDR1 is LNHNV, CDR2 YYDKDF, per germline (reference sequence). The CDR3: CATSRNRGQETQYF. CDR3 nucleotides: TGTGCCACCAGCAGGAACCGGGGCCAAGAGACCCAGTACTTC.

A note on this clone: Other DNA sequences from this sample encode an identical CDR3 as well. V gene TRBV25-1 combines with J gene TRBJ2-1; unclear D gene. Germline V gene sequence: CDR1 MGHDK, CDR2 SYGVNS. CDR3 size: 15 residues. Trimming removed 4 bases from V and 0 bases from J, with 10 bases in between. CDR3 loop: CASSAALSSYNEQFF. CDR3 nucleotides: TGTGCCAGCAGTGCTGCTTTAAGCTCCTACAATGAGCAGTTCTTC.

This sequence joins TRBV6-5 and TRBJ2-1; TRBD2 matches at 10 bases. The germline gives CDR1 MNHEY, CDR2 SVGAGI. The CDR3 loop spans 14 amino acids. V trimming: 7 bases; J trimming: 9 bases; junction bases outside the gene matches: 9. The CDR3 DNA is TGTGCCAGCAATCCGGGACTAGCGATCGGTGAGCAGTTCTTC. It translates to CASNPGLAIGEQFF.

This clone came up a few times. The CDR3 sequence: CASSSPSGITYEQYF. The CDR3, as DNA: TGTGCCAGCAGTTCCCCGTCGGGGATAACCTACGAGCAGTACTTC. This chain joins TRBV28 and TRBJ2-7, with D perhaps TRBD2 (5 bases). The CDR3 length is 15 residues. V shed 4 bases and J shed 2 bases, with 15 bases lying between them. In germline, CDR1 is MDHEN, CDR2 SYDVKM.

This clone has more than one count but fewer than ten. The chain uses TRBV29-1 and TRBJ2-2; no reliable D call. The ends were cut back, 6 bases at V and 2 bases at J, with 13 bases in the middle. This CDR3 has 14 residues. The germline gives CDR1 SQVTM, CDR2 ANQGSEA. CDR3 coding DNA: TGCAGCGTCTCGTCGGCCAGCAACACCGGGGAGCTGTTTTTT. Protein: CSVSSASNTGELFF.

Comment on this clone: Distinct nucleotide sequences in the sample also encode this CDR3. The chain uses TRBV9 and TRBJ2-5, with D possibly matching TRBD1 (6 bases). This CDR3 has 13 residues. From germline, CDR1 is SGDLS and CDR2 YYNGEE. With 2 bases removed from V and 4 bases from J, the gap between germline ends came to 9 bases. CDR3 bases: TGTGCCAGCAGCGTTGCCAGGGGAGAGACCCAGTACTTC. It is translated as CASSVARGETQYF.

This clone occurred once. The J gene is TRBJ2-6, the V gene TRBV19, with a weak D call TRBD2 (5 bases). The CDR3 sequence is 16 residues long. CDR1 is LNHDA, CDR2 SQIVND, per germline (reference sequence). Trimming left V 0 bases short and J 3 bases short, with 9 bases between. CDR3 sequence: CASSIDRAGGANVLTF. The DNA of the CDR3 is TGTGCCAGTAGTATAGATCGGGCGGGTGGGGCCAACGTCCTGACTTTC.

V usage is TRBV20-1 and J usage is TRBJ1-5, with D hard to call. V was trimmed by 3 bases and J by 3 bases, leaving 15 bases between them. This CDR3 has 15 residues. Germline lookup yields CDR1 DFQATT and CDR2 SNEGSKA (reference sequence). The CDR3 nucleotides read TGCAGTGCTAGTCGAAGCGGGCTCCTCAATCAGCCCCAGCATTTT. Its protein is CSASRSGLLNQPQHF.

This clone was detected once. The chain carries TRBV5-1 and TRBJ2-7, with 7 bases aligning to TRBD1. The germline gives CDR1 SGHRS, CDR2 YFSETQ. The CDR3 sequence is 15 residues long. Losses at the gene ends were 0 bases for V and 4 bases for J; bases not matched to a gene: 7. CDR3 in DNA: TGCGCCAGCAGCTTGGGACAGGGCAAGAAGTACGAGCAGTACTTC. Encoded protein: CASSLGQGKKYEQYF.

This clone was counted only a few times. This chain joins TRBV5-1 and TRBJ1-1, with 7 bases aligning to TRBD1. The CDR3 has 16 residues. The germline V gene has CDR1 SGHRS and CDR2 YFSETQ. The V segment lost 4 bases and the J segment 4 bases; nucleotides outside the gene matches: 13. Here the CDR3 reads CASSPRQGGGSTEAFF. The CDR3 coding sequence is TGCGCCAGCAGCCCACGACAGGGTGGAGGAAGCACTGAAGCTTTCTTT.